This TCR beta chain came from a study of T cell changes during pregnancy in multiple sclerosis. J gave up 7 bases and V 1 base, and 9 bases lay outside the gene matches. The CDR3 has 16 amino acids. Germline-derived CDR1 and CDR2 are SGHTA and FQGNSA. Profiling relied on immunoSEQ multiplex PCR, and the TCRdb table lists in-frame clones only, not all of them. The data show some 80,000 clones, around 94% seen once. Material: CD4+ T cells from peripheral blood mononuclear cells, obtained after pregnancy. This sequence joins TRBV7-2 and TRBJ2-2, with 7 bases matching TRBD2. This clonotype originated in a female donor with multiple sclerosis, enrolled in a pregnancy study. CDR3 in amino acids: CASSLVAGLGIGELFF. DNA for the CDR3: TGTGCCAGCAGCTTAGTAGCGGGCCTGGGAATCGGGGAGCTGTTTTTT. The full variable domain, completed using reference TRBV7-2 and TRBJ2-2, is GAGVSQSPSNKVTEKGKDVELRCDPISGHTALYWYRQSLGQGLEFLIYFQGNSAPDKSGLPSDRFSAERTGGSVSTLTIQRTQQEDSAVYLCASSLVAGLGIGELFFGEGSRLTVL.